Below, one TCR beta chain is given with its context. The clone's antigen remains unknown. Per-base qualities were not stored, and no clone one base away is much larger. Trimming removed 7 bases from V and 8 bases from J; the gene matches leave 12 bases unexplained. CDR1 is given as SNHLY and CDR2 as FYNNEI, both from the germline V gene. Measured from the cysteine to the phenylalanine, the CDR3 is 16 residues long. Of the read, only the CDR3 DNA is kept; its 48 bases are in frame from base 1. The data were taken from a study of cytomegalovirus exposure and HLA in healthy donors (dated by TCRdb to the late 2010s). For the wider study: According to an earlier analysis of several hundred of the donors, 150 million to 200 million T cells yielded 117 million unique TCR beta sequences and approximately 300 Gb of sequence data. About 280 gigabases of sequencing data and around 85 million unique TCR sequences made up an early release that covered about 640 HLA-typed donors. Among the roughly 400 genotyped donors, approximately 77% belonged to the genetic ancestry cluster associated with self-reported Caucasian donors. The study was designed to test whether signatures of past pathogen exposure could be identified by cataloging public T cell receptors. The study profiled the T cell repertoires of some 610 subjects by immunosequencing and related them to cytomegalovirus serostatus. A separate validation cohort of roughly 110 different subjects was used in addition to the roughly 670-subject first cohort. To predict cytomegalovirus infection status, the study combined high-throughput TCR immunosequencing, statistical association of individual TCRs with disease status, and machine learning. In a later analysis, previously published TCR beta repertoires from roughly 710 donors were re-analyzed and high-resolution HLA genotyping was added so that TCR occurrence patterns could be studied. Rather than drawing on any new phenotypic data, the later analysis identified candidate immune exposures from TCR beta sequences and the way those sequences occurred across donors. To decide whether each TCR beta V gene segment behaved as functional or pseudogenic, an earlier analysis of over 500 of the donors relied on high-throughput TCR beta sequencing. Donor age, sex, ethnicity and CMV serostatus were compiled together with the repertoire data. In a later genetic analysis, genome-wide SNP genotypes for about 55% of the roughly 670 donors were used, and that subset was treated as a discovery cohort. Every discovery cohort repertoire had been produced on one sequencing platform. Class I and class II HLA loci were covered by the typing at four-digit resolution. The number of typed donors differed by locus: about 629-630 for A, B, C, DRB1 and DQB1; 522 for DQA1; some 590 for DPA1; and about 450 for DPB1. Four or five DR-DQ haplotypes were handled as single units for association and clustering, since linkage in the cohort was strong. Across some 400 genotyped donors of the cohort, an average of roughly 230,000 unique TCR beta nucleotide sequences per donor were sequenced, and around 19% of those sequences were non-productive. The full study reports these points: In a later analysis, the rate of TCR association differed among HLA loci, with DRB1 alleles having the most associated TCRs and HLA-C alleles having the fewest. A total of 164 TCR beta chains were listed by the study as associated with cytomegalovirus. Because counts were too low, roughly 17 rarely observed V segments, including chromosome 9 orphons, were left out of the earlier analysis of 587 of the donors. Several of the top co-occurrence clusters appeared to be linked to parvovirus B19, influenza, CMV and Epstein-Barr virus, according to a later analysis. Assigning TCR associations to individual alleles was difficult when HLA alleles, especially DR and DQ, strongly co-occurred. A group of highly shared sequence variants was considered likely to be a technical artifact of the sequencing pipeline. The authors suggested that the approach could potentially be extended to other disease states and immunological phenotypes. While some public TCRs were present in many individuals, most TCR sequences turned up only very rarely across donors. The classifier was reported to diagnose cytomegalovirus status with high specificity and sensitivity in both the original cohort and the validation cohort. Presence/absence analyses assumed roughly uniform sequencing depth across donors, an assumption that may not hold. In this cohort, only TCR beta chains were sequenced, and detectable features were limited by the absence of alpha or paired-chain data. Because the 87-base-pair reads could not distinguish some IMGT-functional V segments, including TRBV6-2 and TRBV6-3, those segments were excluded. A further reported finding was that TCR beta sequences accurately predicted the HLA-A and HLA-B alleles for most subjects in the first cohort. The only immune exposure information available for the cohort was CMV serostatus. V-gene and J-gene trimming of TCR beta chains was associated with a missense DCLRE1C variant in a later genetic analysis, and the association was replicated in an independent cohort. In an earlier analysis of several hundred of the donors, most TCR beta V segments were observed in productive rearrangements about 87% or about 30% of the time, broadly matching IMGT annotations. A later analysis found that HLA-associated TCR beta chains were more clonally expanded and had lower generation probabilities than equally common non-associated chains. Correlated functional status among segregating V segments might be attributable to linkage disequilibrium, but an unknown experimental factor could not be ruled out. Because some donors lacked HLA typing at each locus, the association tests relied only on the typed subset. In a later analysis, most CMV-associated TCR beta chains were found to appear HLA-restricted, with HLA associations seemingly driven largely by CMV exposure. Three of the identified cytomegalovirus-associated TCR beta chains were confirmed in vitro to be specific for cytomegalovirus antigens. According to a later genetic analysis, donors in an Asian-associated ancestry cluster had fewer N-insertions in productive TCRs than the roughly 670-donor mean. Specific HLA alleles were associated with 15,000 to 20,000 TCR beta sequences at a false discovery rate of 0.05 in a later analysis.

The library relied on the immunoSEQ multiplex PCR assay. The multiplex PCR relied on a mix of 60 forward primers for TCR Vbeta segments and 13 reverse primers for TCR Jbeta segments. A multiplex PCR assay on genomic DNA amplified the CDR3 region of rearranged TCR beta genes. On the Illumina HiSeq System, the amplified TCR beta libraries were sequenced as 87-base-pair reads. As for how the authors treated the data: In a later analysis, some 80 million unique TCR beta chains were counted across the 650 to 750 repertoires, and approximately 11 million of these chains were shared by at least two donors. Raw reads were error-corrected and collapsed into unique sequences with a nearest-neighbor algorithm that merged closely related sequences to remove PCR and sequencing errors. To assign V, D and J gene segments, CDR3 sequences were aligned to IMGT reference sequences. For a sequence to be retained, a match of at least six nucleotides was required to both a V gene segment and a J gene segment. Rearrangements were called productive when the CDR3 lacked stop codons and stayed in frame with V and J; all others were non-productive. Following IMGT convention, CDR3 was defined as the stretch from the second conserved V-encoded cysteine up to the conserved J-encoded phenylalanine. The earlier analysis of a few hundred of the donors excluded sequences that lacked an unambiguous match to a single V gene segment. An earlier analysis of fewer than 650 of the donors classified V segments as functional when productive rearrangements were above 56.7% and as segregating when the standard deviation between donors was above 5%. A statistical classification framework was built for diagnosing cytomegalovirus status from the catalog of TCR beta chain sequences. A later analysis assigned V and J genes by comparing TCR nucleotide sequences with IMGT/GENE-DB human TR gene sequences. A later analysis assigned CDR3 sequences and most-parsimonious VDJ recombination scenarios with the TCRdist pipeline. In a later analysis, each TCR beta chain was defined by its CDR3 amino acid sequence together with its V-gene family, and reads lacking a unique V-gene family were excluded. In a later analysis, approximately 590 highly shared, low-generation-probability nucleotide sequences were removed to address suspected cross-contamination and a sequencing artifact. A later analysis calculated a clonal expansion index for each public chain from normalized within-repertoire ranks of inferred template counts. In a later analysis, generation probabilities were computed with a VDJ recombination model fitted to out-of-frame rearrangements, and the resulting probabilities were checked against IGoR. In a later analysis, hypergeometric tests were used to score TCR-TCR, TCR-HLA and TCR-CMV co-occurrence, with a repertoire-size bias correction applied to TCR pairs. To estimate false discovery rates, a later analysis permuted the HLA or CMV assignments 20 times. A later analysis grouped co-occurring TCRs with DBSCAN, adding TCRdist sequence similarity when clustering within HLA-allele-positive subsets. Repertoires with fewer than 30,000 or more than 120,000 public chains were left out of co-occurrence clustering, as were four to six repertoires with anomalous nucleotide sharing. In its TCRdb copy, this immuneACCESS table keeps in-frame sequences only and misses some clones. Where compared with another copy, unresolved V genes explain less than half of these, and the others have no known cause. V and J calls and clone size are copied from that table; D and trimming were computed from the DNA. The sample table contains fewer than 60,000 clones; only one count was recorded for around 62% of them. The leading ten clones occupy over 9.5% of the sample.

The cohort was made up of approximately 700 healthy bone marrow donors. Cohort members were all nominally healthy when sampled, although unrecorded immune exposures were likely present. Of the approximately 700 cohort members, around 290 had positive CMV serostatus and 352 had negative CMV serostatus, and CMV serostatus was not recorded for the donor. Each donor provided a peripheral blood sample, and peripheral blood mononuclear cells were used for TCR beta sequencing. Genomic DNA extraction from the blood cell samples was performed with the Qiagen DNeasy Blood Extraction Kit. Recombination connected TRBV2 to TRBJ2-3; 13 middle bases align to TRBD2. Specimen: PBMCs. The origin of this receptor is a human donor in good health. CDR3 loop: CASTGTSGAIVGTQYF. The DNA reads TGTGCCAGCACCGGGACTAGCGGGGCAATAGTCGGTACGCAGTATTTT.